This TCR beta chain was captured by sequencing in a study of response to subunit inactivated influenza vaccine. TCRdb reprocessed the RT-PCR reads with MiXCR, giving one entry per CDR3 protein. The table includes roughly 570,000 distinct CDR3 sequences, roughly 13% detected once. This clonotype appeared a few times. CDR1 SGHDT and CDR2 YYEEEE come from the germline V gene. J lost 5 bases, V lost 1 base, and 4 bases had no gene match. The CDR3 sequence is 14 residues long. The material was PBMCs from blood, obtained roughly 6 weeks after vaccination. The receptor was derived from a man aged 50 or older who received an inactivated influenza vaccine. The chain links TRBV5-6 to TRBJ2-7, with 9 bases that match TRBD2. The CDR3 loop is CASSLLGTSNEQYF. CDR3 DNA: TGTGCCAGCAGCTTGCTTGGGACTAGCAACGAGCAGTACTTC. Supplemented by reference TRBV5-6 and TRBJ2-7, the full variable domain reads DAGVTQSPTHLIKTRGQQVTLRCSPKSGHDTVSWYQQALGQGPQFIFQYYEEEERQRGNFPDRFSGHQFPNYSSELNVNALLLGDSALYLCASSLLGTSNEQYFGPGTRLTVT.